This is a list of T cell receptor beta chains from one sample in a study of blood T cell repertoires in COVID-19. Data came from immunoSEQ multiplex PCR; TCRdb stores just in-frame clones and leaves some out. The table lists some 250,000 clones, about nine tenths of them singletons. The specimen sequenced was peripheral blood. These receptors were obtained from a man in his sixties who had recovered from COVID-19. Both conserved end residues are part of each CDR3. The D gene is left open where the match is weak. Size tells how often a clone was seen (once, few, many) or the class of an expanded clone, and some rows leave it out.

CDR3 DNA	CDR3 protein	clone size	J gene	V gene	D gene
TGTGCCAGCAGACAAGACAGGGGGAGGAGCTATGGCTACACCTTC	CASRQDRGRSYGYTF	once	TRBJ1-2	TRBV11-2	TRBD1
TGTGCCAGCAGTAGCGGCACAGATACGCAGTATTTT	CASSSGTDTQYF	NA	TRBJ2-3	TRBV12-3/TRBV12-4	NA
TGTGCCAGCAGCGTAGACACGAACTATGGCTACACCTTC	CASSVDTNYGYTF	NA	TRBJ1-2	TRBV9	NA
TGCAGCGTTTCTTCCTTGGATACGCAGTATTTT	CSVSSLDTQYF	NA	TRBJ2-3	TRBV29-1	NA
TGTGCCAGCAGCTTTTATGTGGGACGGGAGCCGGGCGAGCAGTACTTC	CASSFYVGREPGEQYF	NA	TRBJ2-7	TRBV5-4	NA
TGTGCCAGCAGCATCGGAGGGGCGGGGGACTATGGCTACACCTTC	CASSIGGAGDYGYTF	once	TRBJ1-2	TRBV5-4	NA
TGTGCCAGCAGCGTATTCCCCGGACAGGCCCTATATGGCTACACCTTC	CASSVFPGQALYGYTF	once	TRBJ1-2	TRBV9	TRBD1
TGCGCCAGCAGCTGGACAGGTCCCTATAATTCACCCCTCCACTTT	CASSWTGPYNSPLHF	NA	TRBJ1-6	TRBV5-1	TRBD1
TGTGCCAGCAGCCAACGACTAGCGTCGAACACCGGGGAGCTGTTTTTT	CASSQRLASNTGELFF	once	TRBJ2-2	TRBV14	TRBD2
TGCGCCAGCAGCGTGATACAGGGGGCGGGTGAGCAGTTCTTC	CASSVIQGAGEQFF	once	TRBJ2-1	TRBV5-1	TRBD1
TGTGCTAGCCGAATTCCCTACGATGAGGATGAGCAGTTCTTC	CASRIPYDEDEQFF	NA	TRBJ2-1	TRBV12-5	NA
TGTGCCAGCAGCCAAGGGACAACCAATAATGAAAAACTGTTTTTT	CASSQGTTNNEKLFF	NA	TRBJ1-4	TRBV11-2	NA
TGCGCCAGCAGCCAAGTTGGACAGGGCACGCTGGCGCCTGATGGCTACACCTTC	CASSQVGQGTLAPDGYTF	NA	TRBJ1-2	TRBV4-1	TRBD1
TGTGCCAGCAGCTTCGAGGGTAGGAATAGCAATCAGCCCCAGCATTTT	CASSFEGRNSNQPQHF	NA	TRBJ1-5	TRBV7-8	NA
TGTGCCAGCAGTTACGTTAGGGGCCTACTGAACACTGAAGCTTTCTTT	CASSYVRGLLNTEAFF	NA	TRBJ1-1	TRBV6-2/TRBV6-3	NA
TGTGCTAGTGGCCTCGACGGAGTTAATTCACCCCTCCACTTT	CASGLDGVNSPLHF	few	TRBJ1-6	TRBV12-5	NA
TGTGCCAGCAGCTCAGGGGGCAGCACAGATACGCAGTATTTT	CASSSGGSTDTQYF	NA	TRBJ2-3	TRBV5-4	TRBD1
TGTGCCAGCAGCGCCGGACTGATTAATGAGCAGTTCTTC	CASSAGLINEQFF	NA	TRBJ2-1	TRBV7-9	NA
TGTGCCAGCAGTGGGCAGATCAATCAGCCCCAGCATTTT	CASSGQINQPQHF	NA	TRBJ1-5	TRBV12-3/TRBV12-4	NA
TGCGCCAGCAGCATAACACCGGGACAGGGCTACAATGAGCAGTTCTTC	CASSITPGQGYNEQFF	NA	TRBJ2-1	TRBV5-1	TRBD1
TGTGCCAGCAGCTTAGCCCGAGCGGGGTCGGCTGAAGCTTTCTTT	CASSLARAGSAEAFF	NA	TRBJ1-1	TRBV7-9	NA
TGTGCCAGCAGCTTAGCTCGGGCAGGGGGCACCACCTCGCCCCAGCATTTT	CASSLARAGGTTSPQHF	NA	TRBJ1-5	TRBV7-2	TRBD1
TGTGCCAGTCGGACTAGCGGTAATACCTACGAGCAGTACTTC	CASRTSGNTYEQYF	NA	TRBJ2-7	TRBV19	TRBD2
TGTGCCAGCAGTGACACCCTCGTGGGGGGTTACCCCTACGAGCAGTACTTC	CASSDTLVGGYPYEQYF	NA	TRBJ2-7	TRBV6-4	NA
TGTGCCAGCAGCGACTCCACTGAAGCTTTCTTT	CASSDSTEAFF	NA	TRBJ1-1	TRBV7-8	NA
TGTGCCAGCAGCACCAGGGGATTACTCATGAACACTGAAGCTTTCTTT	CASSTRGLLMNTEAFF	NA	TRBJ1-1	TRBV5-6	NA
TGCGCCAGCACGTTCGGCGGGACAGGGTATCTCGAGCAGTACTTC	CASTFGGTGYLEQYF	few	TRBJ2-7	TRBV10-2	TRBD1
TGTGCCAGCAGATACGTGGGGGGAGGAGGGCCCCCAGATACGCAGTATTTT	CASRYVGGGGPPDTQYF	NA	TRBJ2-3	TRBV13	NA
TGTGCCAGCAGTGAATCTCCGGGACAACCTCTGGCTCAGCCCCAGCATTTT	CASSESPGQPLAQPQHF	NA	TRBJ1-5	TRBV25-1	NA
TGTGCCAGCACAATTAGGCAGGGCTATGGCTACACCTTC	CASTIRQGYGYTF	few	TRBJ1-2	TRBV7-2	NA
TGTGCCAGTGGCCGGCGCACGGGTTCAGATACGCAGTATTTT	CASGRRTGSDTQYF	NA	TRBJ2-3	TRBV11-2	NA
TGTGCCATCGGGGAGCGGGCAGAGAACACTGAAGCTTTCTTT	CAIGERAENTEAFF	NA	TRBJ1-1	TRBV10-3	NA
TGTGCCAGCAGTGAATTTTTAGCGAACTCCTACGAGCAGTACTTC	CASSEFLANSYEQYF	NA	TRBJ2-7	TRBV6-1	NA
TGTGCCAGCAGCCATTCCGGGACAGGGGGACCCCATGAGCAGTTCTTC	CASSHSGTGGPHEQFF	NA	TRBJ2-1	TRBV14	TRBD1
TGTGCCAGCCGCTCTGGAAACACCATATATTTT	CASRSGNTIYF	NA	TRBJ1-3	TRBV7-9	NA
TGCGCCAGCAGCTTGGGTAGCAGGGGTAGCACTGAAGCTTTCTTT	CASSLGSRGSTEAFF	once	TRBJ1-1	TRBV5-1	NA
TGTGCCAGCAGTTATCCGACAGGCCCCTCCGACTTC	CASSYPTGPSDF	NA	TRBJ2-7	TRBV6-9	NA
TGTGCCAGCAGCTTTGTAGGGGGAGGGTACAATGAGCAGTTCTTC	CASSFVGGGYNEQFF	NA	TRBJ2-1	TRBV7-2	NA
TGTGCCAGCAGTTTGGAAGACCCGGGACTAGCGGGGATGTCGCAGTATTTT	CASSLEDPGLAGMSQYF	NA	TRBJ2-3	TRBV27	TRBD2
TGTGCCAGCAGCCAAGACTCCCCTCGGGGGAGGGCCCCTGAGTATGGCTACACCTTC	CASSQDSPRGRAPEYGYTF	NA	TRBJ1-2	TRBV3-1/TRBV3-2	NA
TGTGCCAGCAGCTTGGGGCCAGGGGATAATTCACCCCTCCACTTT	CASSLGPGDNSPLHF	NA	TRBJ1-6	TRBV5-4	NA
TGTGCCAGCAGCCAGGCCCCTAACAGGGACAGGGGCACAGATACGCAGTATTTT	CASSQAPNRDRGTDTQYF	once	TRBJ2-3	TRBV3-1/TRBV3-2	TRBD1
TGTGCCAGCAGTGTCGGCAGGCTAAACTATGGCTACACCTTC	CASSVGRLNYGYTF	few	TRBJ1-2	TRBV2	NA
TGTGCCAGCAGCTTGGAGCTAGCGGGGGGGCGGGGTCAAGAGACCCAGTACTTC	CASSLELAGGRGQETQYF	NA	TRBJ2-5	TRBV5-4	TRBD2
TGCAGCGTTGAAAAACAGTTGAACACTGAAGCTTTCTTT	CSVEKQLNTEAFF	NA	TRBJ1-1	TRBV29-1	NA
TGCGCCAGCAGCCAAGACAGGGGGAGGGATGGCTACACCTTC	CASSQDRGRDGYTF	NA	TRBJ1-2	TRBV5-1	TRBD1
TGTGCCAGCTCACCACCAAGCGGGGGGGCCGCTGAGCAGTTCTTC	CASSPPSGGAAEQFF	NA	TRBJ2-1	TRBV18	TRBD2
TGCGCCAGCAGCACCCAGGGTCTGAACACTGAAGCTTTCTTT	CASSTQGLNTEAFF	once	TRBJ1-1	TRBV5-1	NA
TGTGCCTGGACCGGACAGGGGATCGCCGGGGAGCTGTTTTTT	CAWTGQGIAGELFF	once	TRBJ2-2	TRBV30	TRBD1
TGTGCCAGCAGCTCGCGACAGTTTCCTTACACTGAAGCTTTCTTT	CASSSRQFPYTEAFF	NA	TRBJ1-1	TRBV7-9	NA
TGTGCCAGCAGTAGCCGGGACAGGGGTGCCTATGGCTACACCTTC	CASSSRDRGAYGYTF	NA	TRBJ1-2	TRBV6-6	TRBD1
TGCGCCAGCAGCTCTACCGGGACTTCCACCGGGGAGCTGTTTTTT	CASSSTGTSTGELFF	NA	TRBJ2-2	TRBV5-1	NA
TGTGCCAGCAGCCAAGAGGGGGCCAGGGAGTGGTACACTGAAGCTTTCTTT	CASSQEGAREWYTEAFF	NA	TRBJ1-1	TRBV3-1/TRBV3-2	NA
TGTGCCAGCAGTCCAACGACAGGGGGCAATTCACCCCTCCACTTT	CASSPTTGGNSPLHF	NA	TRBJ1-6	TRBV27	TRBD1
TGTGCCAGCAGTTTTGTCTCAGGGGTTCAGCCCCAGCATTTT	CASSFVSGVQPQHF	NA	TRBJ1-5	TRBV28	NA
TGCGGGGGACAGTCTAACTATGGCTACACCTTC	CGGQSNYGYTF	NA	TRBJ1-2	TRBV20-1	TRBD1
TGTGCCAGCAGTTACGGGGGGACAGCGAAAATCTACGAGCAGTACTTC	CASSYGGTAKIYEQYF	NA	TRBJ2-7	TRBV6-2/TRBV6-3	NA
TGCAGTGCTAGTAATCCGCAGAACTATGGCTACACCTTC	CSASNPQNYGYTF	few	TRBJ1-2	TRBV20-1	NA
TGTGCCACAGGGGTTGGTGAAAAACTGTTTTTT	CATGVGEKLFF	NA	TRBJ1-4	TRBV6-5	NA
TGTGCCATCAGTGAGTCTAGCAGGGCTTTGGGCTATGGCTACACCTTC	CAISESSRALGYGYTF	NA	TRBJ1-2	TRBV10-3	NA